The 9 T cell receptor beta chains below come from one sample, sequenced in a study of blood T cell repertoires in COVID-19. Clones were sequenced by immunoSEQ multiplex PCR, and TCRdb holds only the in-frame ones, with some missing. The repertoire holds about 170,000 clones, with approximately 84% as singletons. Material for sequencing was peripheral blood. Source of these receptors: a man between 70 and 80 years old with active or convalescent COVID-19.

This clone was observed a few times. The V call is TRBV2, the J call TRBJ1-1; the match to TRBD1 covers 7 bases. The CDR3 runs to 12 residues. V lost 4 bases to trimming and J lost 6 bases; unmatched junction nucleotides: 2. CDR1 is SNHLY and CDR2 is FYNNEI in the germline V gene. This CDR3 reads CASSAQGAEAFF. The CDR3 nucleotides read TGTGCCAGCAGTGCCCAGGGGGCTGAAGCTTTCTTT.

The J gene is TRBJ2-3, the V gene TRBV30; the match to TRBD1 covers 10 bases. CDR1 GTSNPN and CDR2 SVGIG come from the germline V gene (reference sequence). This CDR3 is 16 amino acids long. V was clipped by 0 bases and J by 2 bases; unmatched bases: 5. The CDR3 sequence is CAWSVRTGGYTDTQYF. CDR3 DNA sequence: TGTGCCTGGAGTGTTCGGACAGGGGGATACACAGATACGCAGTATTTT.

This clone was counted a single time. V and J are TRBV28 and TRBJ2-7, with 9 bases identical to TRBD2. CDR1 is MDHEN, CDR2 SYDVKM, per germline. CDR3 length equals 20 residues. The V segment lost 4 bases and the J segment 0 bases; nucleotides outside the gene matches: 19. In DNA form, the CDR3 reads TGTGCCAGCAGTTATATCCCGGGACTAGCACAAACCTGGGGCTCCTACGAGCAGTACTTC. This translates into CASSYIPGLAQTWGSYEQYF.

The chain has TRBV5-1 and TRBJ2-3; D gene unclear. Trimming shortened V by 0 bases and J by 6 bases, and 5 bases separated the two germline ends. Per the germline V gene, CDR1 is SGHRS and CDR2 is YFSETQ. This CDR3 region has 12 residues. CDR3: CASSLVVDTQYF. In DNA form, the CDR3 reads TGCGCCAGCAGCTTGGTAGTCGATACGCAGTATTTT. The entire variable domain, with the rest obtained from reference TRBV5-1 and TRBJ2-3, is as follows: KAGVTQTPRYLIKTRGQQVTLSCSPISGHRSVSWYQQTPGQGLQFLFEYFSETQRNKGNFPGRFSGRQFSNSRSEMNVSTLELGDSALYLCASSLVVDTQYFGPGTRLTVL.

The chain joins TRBV9 to TRBJ2-7, with a weak D call TRBD1 (7 bases). This CDR3 region has 14 residues. V lost 1 base to trimming and J lost 2 bases, with 10 bases between them. Germline lookup yields CDR1 SGDLS and CDR2 YYNGEE. CDR3 sequence reads: CASSVQGGAYEQYF. The CDR3 DNA is TGTGCCAGCAGCGTACAGGGGGGAGCCTACGAGCAGTACTTC.

The chain recombines TRBV18 with TRBJ2-6; TRBD2 is a possible D gene (6 bases). CDR1 is KGHSH, CDR2 LQKENI, per germline. CDR3 length: 15 residues. Trimming cost V 6 bases and J 4 bases, with 13 bases left between them. The CDR3 loop reads CASSARGVGANVLTF. The CDR3 DNA reads as TGTGCCAGCTCGGCGCGGGGTGTCGGGGCCAACGTCCTGACTTTC.

The CDR3 loop is CASSTRTGFSYEQYF. CDR3 nucleotides: TGTGCCAGTAGTACCCGGACAGGGTTCTCCTACGAGCAGTACTTC. V and J are TRBV19 and TRBJ2-7; 8 nucleotides line up with TRBD1. This CDR3 is built from 15 residues. V shed 4 bases, J shed 0 bases, and the junction held 5 bases outside the gene matches. Germline CDR1 and CDR2: LNHDA and SQIVND (reference sequence).

The V gene is TRBV5-1, the J gene TRBJ2-5, with 10 bases matching TRBD2. Per germline, CDR1 SGHRS and CDR2 YFSETQ. V shed 4 bases and J 5 bases; nucleotides not matched to a gene: 8. CDR3 length: 15 residues. The CDR3 bases are TGCGCCAGCAGCGTCGGGACTAGCGTTGAGGAGACCCAGTACTTC. This gives the protein CASSVGTSVEETQYF.

In this sample, this clone turned up once. This chain uses TRBV7-9 with TRBJ2-1; D is unresolved. Germline assignment: CDR1 SEHNR and CDR2 FQNEAQ (reference sequence). The V end lost 1 base, the J end lost 7 bases, and 8 bases lay between the germline ends. This CDR3 has 13 amino acids. The CDR3 spells CASSLVTRNEQFF. The CDR3 DNA is TGTGCCAGCAGCTTAGTGACGAGGAATGAGCAGTTCTTC. The full variable domain, with the rest looked up from reference TRBV7-9 and TRBJ2-1, is DTGVSQNPRHKITKRGQNVTFRCDPISEHNRLYWYRQTLGQGPEFLTYFQNEAQLEKSRLLSDRFSAERPKGSFSTLEIQRTEQGDSAMYLCASSLVTRNEQFFGPGTRLTVL.